A selection of T cell receptor beta chains follows, all from one sample in a study of T cells after yellow fever vaccination. TCRdb fed the 5' RACE reads into MiXCR, producing one record per CDR3 protein. This sample has some 300,000 distinct CDR3 sequences, with roughly a tenth found just once. The sample consisted of CD4+ T cells sorted from PBMCs, taken 45 days after the yellow fever booster vaccination. These receptors all come from a man aged 18 to 30 who received the YFV17D yellow fever vaccine. Both conserved end residues are part of each CDR3. The D gene is left open where the match is weak. Expanded clones get a size class; other rows say once, few or many, or leave the size out.

j_call v_call d_call clone_size cdr3_nt cdr3_aa
TRBJ2-2 TRBV6-2/TRBV6-3 . many TGTGCCAGCAGTTATCCGTCCACCGGGGAGCTGTTTTTT CASSYPSTGELFF
TRBJ2-3 TRBV25-1 TRBD2 . TGTGCCAGCAGTGGGTTTAGCGGGGGGATTACAGATACGCAGTATTTT CASSGFSGGITDTQYF
TRBJ2-1 TRBV20-1 . few TGCAGTGCTACCCCTACGGGGGCCCCCTCCTACAATGAGCAGTTCTTC CSATPTGAPSYNEQFF
TRBJ2-3 TRBV11-2 . . TGTGCCAGCAGCTTGTTGAACACAGATACGCAGTATTTT CASSLLNTDTQYF
TRBJ1-4 TRBV28 TRBD1 . TGTGCCAGCAGTTTAGGGACAGCCCCTAATGAAAAACTGTTTTTT CASSLGTAPNEKLFF
TRBJ2-1 TRBV4-2 TRBD2 . TGTGCCAGCAGCAAGCGGGGGGGCGCCTACAATGAGCAGTTCTTC CASSKRGGAYNEQFF
TRBJ2-5 TRBV7-3 . many TGTGCCAGCAGCTTAAATTCTGGGGGCCAAGAGACCCAGTACTTC CASSLNSGGQETQYF
TRBJ2-6 TRBV7-8 . . TGTGCCAGCAGCCAAGGGAGGGGGCCTGGGGCCAACGTCCTGACTTTC CASSQGRGPGANVLTF
TRBJ1-1 TRBV5-1 . few TGCGCCAGCAGCACCGACAGAGTGAACACTGAAGCTTTCTTT CASSTDRVNTEAFF
TRBJ1-6 TRBV6-1 . few TGTGCCAGCAGTGTGGCGGGGGTTTCACCCCTCCACTTT CASSVAGVSPLHF
TRBJ2-5 TRBV6-6 . few TGTGCCACCGCCGTGGGGCGAGAGACCCAGTACTTC CATAVGRETQYF
TRBJ2-7 TRBV30 . many TGTGCCTGGAGTATTAGCGGCTACGAGCAGTACTTC CAWSISGYEQYF
TRBJ2-5 TRBV7-2 . . TGTGCCAGCAGCAACCCAGTTAAAGAGACCCAGTACTTC CASSNPVKETQYF
TRBJ2-3 TRBV29-1 . many TGCAGCGTTGACCCCGCGGGTGTATCGGGGGATACGCAGTATTTT CSVDPAGVSGDTQYF
TRBJ1-1 TRBV2 . few TGTGCCAGCAGGGACACGGACATAGGCACTGAAGCTTTCTTT CASRDTDIGTEAFF
TRBJ2-1 TRBV9 TRBD2 . TGTGCCAGCGCCAGGGGTAGCGGGACCAATGAGCAGTTCTTC CASARGSGTNEQFF
TRBJ1-5 TRBV6-1 . few TGTGCCAGCAGTGAATCGGGCAATCAGCCCCAGCATTTT CASSESGNQPQHF
TRBJ2-5 TRBV20-1 TRBD2 few TGCAGTGCTAGATTCCCACTGGGCGGGGGGCACCAAGAGACCCAGTACTTC CSARFPLGGGHQETQYF
TRBJ1-2 TRBV25-1 TRBD1 few TGTGCCAGCAGTGATCTTCGACAGGGGGCTGTTTATGGCTACACCTTC CASSDLRQGAVYGYTF
TRBJ2-2 TRBV19 . few TGTGCCAGTAGTAGGGGGCCCACACGGGAGACCACCGGGGAGCTGTTTTTT CASSRGPTRETTGELFF
TRBJ2-7 TRBV10-3 TRBD1 many TGTGCCACGCAAGGACAGGGGCCCTACGAGCAGTACTTC CATQGQGPYEQYF
TRBJ1-4 TRBV5-6 . . TGTGCCAGCAGCTCGGCCCCCAGCCTCCTGTTTTTT CASSSAPSLLFF
TRBJ2-4 TRBV4-3 . many TGCGCCAGCAGCCAAGGGAGTATAGCCAAAAACATTCAGTACTTC CASSQGSIAKNIQYF
TRBJ2-2 TRBV4-2 TRBD2 few TGTGCCAGCACCACAACCCTCGGGGGGTCGAACACCGGGGAGCTGTTTTTT CASTTTLGGSNTGELFF
TRBJ2-4 TRBV28 . many TGTGCCAGCAGTTTGGCCGAGGCAGGGAAAAACATTCAGTACTTC CASSLAEAGKNIQYF
TRBJ2-7 TRBV6-1 . few TGTGCCAGCAGCGCGGGACACTTCTACGAGCAGTACTTC CASSAGHFYEQYF
TRBJ1-2 TRBV4-3 . many TGCGCCAGCAGCCTAGAGCGTCTTACCTATGGCTACACCTTC CASSLERLTYGYTF
TRBJ2-5 TRBV7-2 TRBD2 . TGTGCCAGCAGAGCCACTGCGGGGGGAGAGACCCAGTACTTC CASRATAGGETQYF
TRBJ1-6 TRBV7-3 . few TGTGCCAGCAGCTTAAACTGGCTTTCACCCCTCCACTTT CASSLNWLSPLHF
TRBJ1-4 TRBV11-2 . few TGTGCCAGCAGCCCAAGGGGGGGGATTTCTGAAAAACTGTTTTTT CASSPRGGISEKLFF
TRBJ2-5 TRBV7-8 TRBD2 many TGTGCCAGCGGTCCCCGTTTGCGGGGGGCCCCGCGGGAGACCCAGTACTTC CASGPRLRGAPRETQYF
TRBJ1-1 TRBV11-2 TRBD1 . TGTGCCAGCAGCAAGGACAGGGCTATCACTGAAGCTTTCTTT CASSKDRAITEAFF
TRBJ1-5 TRBV7-2 . few TGTGCCAGCAGCTTCCAAGATCAGCCCCAGCATTTT CASSFQDQPQHF
TRBJ1-3 TRBV30 . many TGTGCCTGGAGAGAGGTGGGCTCCGCTGGAAACACCATATATTTT CAWREVGSAGNTIYF